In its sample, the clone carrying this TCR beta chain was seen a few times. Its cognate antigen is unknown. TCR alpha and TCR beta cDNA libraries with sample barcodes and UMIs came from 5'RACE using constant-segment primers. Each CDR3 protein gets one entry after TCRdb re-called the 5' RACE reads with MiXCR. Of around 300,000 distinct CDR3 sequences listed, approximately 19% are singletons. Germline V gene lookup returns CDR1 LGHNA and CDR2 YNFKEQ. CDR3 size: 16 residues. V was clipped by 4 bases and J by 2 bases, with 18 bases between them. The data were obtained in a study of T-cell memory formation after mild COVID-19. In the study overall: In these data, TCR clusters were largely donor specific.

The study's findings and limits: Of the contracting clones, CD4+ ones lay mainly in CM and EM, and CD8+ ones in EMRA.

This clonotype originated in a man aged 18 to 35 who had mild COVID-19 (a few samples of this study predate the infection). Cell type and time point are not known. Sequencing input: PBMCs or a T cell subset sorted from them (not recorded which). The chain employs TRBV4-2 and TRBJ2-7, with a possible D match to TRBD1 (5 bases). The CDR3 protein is CASSPPRRQQAYEQYF. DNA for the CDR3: TGTGCCAGCAGCCCCCCCCGGAGACAGCAAGCCTACGAGCAGTACTTC.